This is a list of T cell receptor beta chains from one sample in a study of CDR3 diversity in severe acne. TCRdb re-called the PCR reads with MiXCR, one entry per CDR3 protein. The data hold 89,000 or so distinct CDR3 sequences, with approximately 52% observed a single time. The sequencing sample was made of blood. These receptors came from a male donor in good health, serving as a control. Each CDR3 is given with its conserved first and last residue. A row's size may be missing; if present it is once, few, many or a size class.

TRBV13	many	TRBJ2-3	CASSLGVAGVQDTQYF
TRBV10-3	.	TRBJ2-7	CAIQAGPQPYEQYF
TRBV29-1	many	TRBJ1-1	CSVESQRGTEAFF
TRBV7-9	few	TRBJ1-2	CASSLMGQGIYGYTF
TRBV4-1	.	.	CASSQIARESNEQFF
TRBV4-1	.	TRBJ1-2	CASSQEPQGVSNYGYTF
TRBV6-5	.	TRBJ2-3	CASSYHSGRERYNEQYF
TRBV2	.	TRBJ1-1	CASSVVPRGRMNTEAFF
TRBV7-9	many	TRBJ2-7	CASSTDTGSEQYF
TRBV5-1	few	TRBJ1-1	CASSLQDSTEAFF
TRBV7-9	.	TRBJ2-2	CASSSGAGYTGELFF
TRBV5-8	many	TRBJ2-3	CASSLSTDTQYF
TRBV12-3/TRBV12-4	.	TRBJ1-1	CASAKWASNTEAFF
TRBV7-2	few	TRBJ2-2	CASLRPSNTGELFF
TRBV25-1	once	.	CASSLGSGGENIQYF
TRBV2	.	TRBJ1-1	CASRVHTEAFF
TRBV11-2	.	TRBJ2-7	CASSSQGSSGDGQYF
TRBV5-6	many	TRBJ1-4	CASSRLSNEKLFF
TRBV25-1	many	TRBJ1-4	CASSEQGEGKLFF
TRBV20-1	few	TRBJ2-1	CSARVSGRHEQFF
TRBV20-1	medium-sized	TRBJ2-7	CSARDARGYSYEQYF
TRBV10-1	.	TRBJ1-3	CAIKTGGPGNTIYF
TRBV7-8	.	TRBJ2-7	CASSLLGTSGSWGTYEQYF
TRBV12-3/TRBV12-4	many	TRBJ2-3	CASSSPVRHLSTDTQYF
TRBV5-1	.	TRBJ2-3	CASSTGTSGFRDTQYF
TRBV2	.	TRBJ1-4	CASAVRGEKLFF
TRBV7-3	.	TRBJ2-7	CVSSLWGGSSYEQYF
TRBV7-9	.	TRBJ2-1	CASSLGQGAQDEQFF
TRBV6-5	many	TRBJ1-5	CASSPGQGAQPQHF
TRBV11-2	many	TRBJ2-5	CASSPPGQGAGRETQYF
TRBV25-1	many	TRBJ1-3	CASSELGNTIYF
TRBV19	many	TRBJ2-5	CASSIVDRGLGETQYF
TRBV10-3	.	TRBJ2-1	CAISEASGLNPSSYNEQFF
TRBV4-1	.	TRBJ2-1	CASSQAGTSGSSYNEQFF
TRBV19	.	TRBJ1-2	CASGSGTSYGYTF
TRBV15	.	TRBJ2-6	CATSRQGRVISGANVLTF
TRBV7-6	many	TRBJ1-6	CASSLSEDSPLHF
TRBV7-2	many	TRBJ1-1	CASSSDRMNTEAFF
TRBV20-1	.	TRBJ2-7	CSAPIAGGYEQYF
TRBV7-3	.	TRBJ2-7	CATSRLPERGNEQYF
TRBV19	few	TRBJ1-2	CASSDQGYYGYTF
TRBV29-1	.	TRBJ2-3	CSVRTSDFTDTQYF
TRBV20-1	.	TRBJ2-7	CSAPGTGATIEQYF
TRBV25-1	.	TRBJ1-2	CASLAPEVYGYTF
TRBV11-3	.	TRBJ2-6	CASTRAGANVLTF
TRBV6-1	few	TRBJ2-5	CASSQGPLETQYF
TRBV6-5	.	TRBJ1-1	CASYRGQMNTEAFF
TRBV2	few	TRBJ1-1	CASSLGGAGTEAFF
TRBV7-9	.	TRBJ2-5	CASSWDRDSPMETQYF
TRBV5-1	few	TRBJ2-5	CASSLDLTETQYF
TRBV6-6	many	TRBJ2-7	CATTQRTGTYEQYF
TRBV6-1	.	TRBJ1-2	CASSEETGGGGTF
TRBV29-1	.	TRBJ1-1	CSVTGLNTEAFF
TRBV29-1	.	TRBJ2-7	CSVELGLGGPYEQYF
TRBV29-1	many	TRBJ1-5	CSVAPSENQPQHF
TRBV7-3	.	TRBJ2-7	CASSLAGGYSYEQYF
TRBV6-5	few	TRBJ2-7	CASRDLAGGSYSYEQYF
TRBV4-1	.	TRBJ1-1	CASSQGWLTGFRFIF
TRBV20-1	.	TRBJ2-5	CSAAGGPETQYF